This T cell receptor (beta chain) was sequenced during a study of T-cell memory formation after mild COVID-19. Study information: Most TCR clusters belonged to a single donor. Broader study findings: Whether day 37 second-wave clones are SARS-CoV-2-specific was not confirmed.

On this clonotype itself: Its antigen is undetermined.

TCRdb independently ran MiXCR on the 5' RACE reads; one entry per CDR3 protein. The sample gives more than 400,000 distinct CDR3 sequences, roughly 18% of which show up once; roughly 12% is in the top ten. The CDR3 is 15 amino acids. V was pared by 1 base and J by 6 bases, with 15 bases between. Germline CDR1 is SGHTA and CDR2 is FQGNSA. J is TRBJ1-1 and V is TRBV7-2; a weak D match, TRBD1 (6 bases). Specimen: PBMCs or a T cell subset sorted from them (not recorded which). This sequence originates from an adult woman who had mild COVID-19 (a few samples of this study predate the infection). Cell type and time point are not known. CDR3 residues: CASSLVPGVGSEAFF. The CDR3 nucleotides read TGTGCCAGCAGCTTAGTGCCAGGGGTAGGATCTGAAGCTTTCTTT.